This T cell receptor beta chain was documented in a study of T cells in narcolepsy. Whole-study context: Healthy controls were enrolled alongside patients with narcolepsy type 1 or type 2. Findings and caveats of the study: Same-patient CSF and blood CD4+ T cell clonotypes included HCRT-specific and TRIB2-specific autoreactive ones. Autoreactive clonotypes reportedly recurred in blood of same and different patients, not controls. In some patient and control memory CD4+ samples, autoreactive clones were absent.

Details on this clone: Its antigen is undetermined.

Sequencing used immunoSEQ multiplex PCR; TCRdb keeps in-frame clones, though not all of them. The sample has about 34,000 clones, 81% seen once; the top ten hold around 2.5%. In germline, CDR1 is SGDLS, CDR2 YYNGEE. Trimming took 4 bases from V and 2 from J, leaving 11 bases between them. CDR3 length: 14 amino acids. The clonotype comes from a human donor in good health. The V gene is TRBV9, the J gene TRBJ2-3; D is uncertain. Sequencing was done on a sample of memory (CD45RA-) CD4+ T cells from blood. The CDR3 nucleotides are TGTGCCAGCAGCCGTACAGATTACACAGATACGCAGTATTTT. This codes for CASSRTDYTDTQYF.